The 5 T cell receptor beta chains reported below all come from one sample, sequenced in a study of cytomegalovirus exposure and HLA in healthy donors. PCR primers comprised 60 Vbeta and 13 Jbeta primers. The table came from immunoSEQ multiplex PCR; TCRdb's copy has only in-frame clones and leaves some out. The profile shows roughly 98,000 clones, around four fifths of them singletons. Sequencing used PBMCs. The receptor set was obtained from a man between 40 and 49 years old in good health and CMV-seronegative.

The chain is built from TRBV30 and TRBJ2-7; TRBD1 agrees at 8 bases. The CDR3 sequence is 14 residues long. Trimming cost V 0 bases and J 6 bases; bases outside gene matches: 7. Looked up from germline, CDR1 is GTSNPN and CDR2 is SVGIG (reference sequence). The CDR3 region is CAWSVGRGPAEQYF. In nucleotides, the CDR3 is TGTGCCTGGAGTGTAGGCAGGGGGCCCGCCGAGCAGTACTTC.

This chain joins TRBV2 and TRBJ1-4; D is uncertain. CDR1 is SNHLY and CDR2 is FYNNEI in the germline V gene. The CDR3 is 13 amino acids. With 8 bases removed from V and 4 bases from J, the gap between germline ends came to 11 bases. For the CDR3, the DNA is TGTGCCAGCCAAACAGATTTTAATGAAAAACTGTTTTTT. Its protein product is CASQTDFNEKLFF.

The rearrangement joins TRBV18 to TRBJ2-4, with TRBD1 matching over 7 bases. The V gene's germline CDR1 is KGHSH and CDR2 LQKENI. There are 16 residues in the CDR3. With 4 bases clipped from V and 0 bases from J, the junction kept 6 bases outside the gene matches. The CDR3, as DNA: TGTGCCAGCTCACACACAGGGGATAGAGCCAAAAACATTCAGTACTTC. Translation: CASSHTGDRAKNIQYF. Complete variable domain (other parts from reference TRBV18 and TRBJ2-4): NAGVMQNPRHLVRRRGQEARLRCSPMKGHSHVYWYRQLPEEGLKFMVYLQKENIIDESGMPKERFSAEFPKEGPSILRIQQVVRGDSAAYFCASSHTGDRAKNIQYFGAGTRLSVL.

CDR3 in amino acids: CASSSTDRQTYEQYF. CDR3 nucleotide sequence: TGTGCCAGCAGCTCTACGGACAGACAGACCTACGAGCAGTACTTC. The chain couples TRBV7-2 to TRBJ2-7; tentative D call: TRBD1 (6 bases). Germline values: CDR1 SGHTA, CDR2 FQGNSA. V lost 4 bases, J lost 2 bases, and 15 bases lay in between. This CDR3 has 15 amino acids.

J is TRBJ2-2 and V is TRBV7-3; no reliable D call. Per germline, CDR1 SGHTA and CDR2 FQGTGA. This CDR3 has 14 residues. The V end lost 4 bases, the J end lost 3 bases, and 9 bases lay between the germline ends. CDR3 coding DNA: TGTGCCAGCAGCTATCAGATGGACACCGGGGAGCTGTTTTTT. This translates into CASSYQMDTGELFF.